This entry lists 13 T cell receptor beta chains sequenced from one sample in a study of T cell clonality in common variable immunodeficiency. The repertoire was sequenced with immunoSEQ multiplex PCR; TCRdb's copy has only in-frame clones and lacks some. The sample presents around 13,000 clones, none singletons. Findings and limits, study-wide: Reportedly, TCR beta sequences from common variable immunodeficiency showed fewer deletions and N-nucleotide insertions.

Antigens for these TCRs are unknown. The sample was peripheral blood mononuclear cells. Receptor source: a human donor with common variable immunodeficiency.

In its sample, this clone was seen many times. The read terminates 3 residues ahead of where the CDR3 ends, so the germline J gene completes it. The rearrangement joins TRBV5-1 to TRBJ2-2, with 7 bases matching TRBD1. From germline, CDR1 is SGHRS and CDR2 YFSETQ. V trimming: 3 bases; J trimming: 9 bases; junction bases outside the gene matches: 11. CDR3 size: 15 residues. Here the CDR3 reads CASSSRPGQDRELFF. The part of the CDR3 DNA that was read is TGCGCCAGCAGCTCGAGACCAGGACAGGACCGGGAG.

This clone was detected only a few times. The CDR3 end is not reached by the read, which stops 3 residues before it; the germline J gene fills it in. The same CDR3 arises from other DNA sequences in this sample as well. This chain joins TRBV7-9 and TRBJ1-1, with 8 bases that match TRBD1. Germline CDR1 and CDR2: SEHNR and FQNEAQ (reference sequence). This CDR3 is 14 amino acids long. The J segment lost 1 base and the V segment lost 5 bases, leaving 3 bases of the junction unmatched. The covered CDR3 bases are TGTGCCAGCAGCCTAGGACAGGGGAACACTGAA. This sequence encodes CASSLGQGNTE. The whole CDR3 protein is CASSLGQGNTEAFF.

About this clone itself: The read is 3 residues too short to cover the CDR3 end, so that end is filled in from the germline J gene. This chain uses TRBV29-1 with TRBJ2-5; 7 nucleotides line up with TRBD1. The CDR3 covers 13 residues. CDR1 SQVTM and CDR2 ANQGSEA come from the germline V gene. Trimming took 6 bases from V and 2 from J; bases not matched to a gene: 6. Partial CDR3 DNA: TGCAGCGTGGAGTGGGACAGACAAGAGACC. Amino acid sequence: CSVEWDRQET. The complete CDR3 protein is CSVEWDRQETQYF.

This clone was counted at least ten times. The CDR3 loop reads CSASNRVGNIQYF. CDR3 DNA (partial): TGCAGTGCTAGTAACAGGGTAGGGAACATT. V gene TRBV20-1 combines with J gene TRBJ2-4; perhaps TRBD1 as D (6 bases). The read gets to within 3 residues of the CDR3 end, and the germline J gene fills in the rest. CDR3 size: 13 residues. Germline V CDR1 and CDR2: DFQATT, SNEGSKA (reference sequence). Trimming cost V 3 bases and J 7 bases, with 13 bases left between them.

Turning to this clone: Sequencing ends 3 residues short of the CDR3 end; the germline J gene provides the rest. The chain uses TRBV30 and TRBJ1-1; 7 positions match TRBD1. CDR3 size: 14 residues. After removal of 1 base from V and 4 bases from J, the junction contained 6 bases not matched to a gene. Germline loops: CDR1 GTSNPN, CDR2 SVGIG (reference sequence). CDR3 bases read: TGTGCCTGGAGTGCGGACAGGTGCGGCACTGAA. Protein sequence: CAWSADRCGTE. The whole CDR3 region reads CAWSADRCGTEAFF.

Here the CDR3 reads CASSPTGTSGGGSGETQYF. The sequenced part of the CDR3 DNA is TGCGCCAGCAGCCCAACCGGGACTAGCGGGGGGGGCTCAGGAGAGACC. The V gene is TRBV5-1, the J gene TRBJ2-5, with TRBD2 matching 16 bases. The read terminates 3 residues before the CDR3 end, so the remaining end is supplied by the germline J gene. Germline V gene sequence: CDR1 SGHRS, CDR2 YFSETQ. The CDR3 spans 19 residues. V shed 4 bases, J shed 4 bases, and the junction held 13 bases outside the gene matches. Using reference TRBV5-1 and TRBJ2-5 for the parts outside the CDR3, the full variable domain is KAGVTQTPRYLIKTRGQQVTLSCSPISGHRSVSWYQQTPGQGLQFLFEYFSETQRNKGNFPGRFSGRQFSNSRSEMNVSTLELGDSALYLCASSPTGTSGGGSGETQYFGPGTRLLVL.

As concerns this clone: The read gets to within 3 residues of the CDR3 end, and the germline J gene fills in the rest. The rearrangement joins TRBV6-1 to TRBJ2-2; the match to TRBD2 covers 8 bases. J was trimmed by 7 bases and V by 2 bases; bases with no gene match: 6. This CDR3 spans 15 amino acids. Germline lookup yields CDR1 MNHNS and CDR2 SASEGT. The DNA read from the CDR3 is TGTGCCAGCAGTGAAATCGGGGGGGCTATCGGGGAG. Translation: CASSEIGGAIGE. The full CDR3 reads CASSEIGGAIGELFF.

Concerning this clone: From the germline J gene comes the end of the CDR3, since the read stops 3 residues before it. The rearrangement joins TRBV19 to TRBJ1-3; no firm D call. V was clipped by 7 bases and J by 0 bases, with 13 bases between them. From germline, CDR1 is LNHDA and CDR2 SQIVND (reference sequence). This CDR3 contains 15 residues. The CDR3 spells CASTTQGSSGNTIYF. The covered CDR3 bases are TGTGCCAGTACCACCCAAGGCAGCTCTGGAAACACC.

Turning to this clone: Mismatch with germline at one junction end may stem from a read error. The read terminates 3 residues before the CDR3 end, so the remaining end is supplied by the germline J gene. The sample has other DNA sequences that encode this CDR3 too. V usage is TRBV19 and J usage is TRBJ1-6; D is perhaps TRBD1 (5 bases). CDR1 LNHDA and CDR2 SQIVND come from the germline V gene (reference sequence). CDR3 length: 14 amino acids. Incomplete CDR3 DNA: TGTGCCAGTAGTATCGGGGGTATGTATTCCCCC. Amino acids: CASSIGGMYSP. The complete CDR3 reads CASSIGGMYSPLHF.

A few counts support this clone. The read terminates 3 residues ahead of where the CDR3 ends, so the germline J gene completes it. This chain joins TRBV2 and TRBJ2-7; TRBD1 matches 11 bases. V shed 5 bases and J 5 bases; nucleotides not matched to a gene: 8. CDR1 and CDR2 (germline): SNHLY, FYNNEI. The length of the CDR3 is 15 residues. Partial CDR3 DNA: TGTGCCAGCAGTCCTCAGGGACAGGGGGGGGACGAG. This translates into CASSPQGQGGDE. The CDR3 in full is CASSPQGQGGDEQYF. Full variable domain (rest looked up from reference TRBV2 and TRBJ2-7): EPEVTQTPSHQVTQMGQEVILRCVPISNHLYFYWYRQILGQKVEFLVSFYNNEISEKSEIFDDQFSVERPDGSNFTLKIRSTKLEDSAMYFCASSPQGQGGDEQYFGPGTRLTVT.

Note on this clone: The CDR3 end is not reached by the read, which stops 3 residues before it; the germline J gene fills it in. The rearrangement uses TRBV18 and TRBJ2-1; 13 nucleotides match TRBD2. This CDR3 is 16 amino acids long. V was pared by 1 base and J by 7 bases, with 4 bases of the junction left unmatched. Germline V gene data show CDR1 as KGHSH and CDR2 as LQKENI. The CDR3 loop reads CASSPRTSGGWNEQFF. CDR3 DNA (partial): TGTGCCAGCTCACCACGGACTAGCGGGGGTTGGAATGAG.

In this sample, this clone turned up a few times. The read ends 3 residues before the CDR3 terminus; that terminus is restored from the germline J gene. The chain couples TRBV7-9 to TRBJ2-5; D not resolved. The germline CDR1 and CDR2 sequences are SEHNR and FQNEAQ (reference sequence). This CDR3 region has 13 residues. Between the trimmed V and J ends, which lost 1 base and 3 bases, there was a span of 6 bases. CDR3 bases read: TGTGCCAGCAGCTTAGGGGCAGAAGAGACC. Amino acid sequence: CASSLGAEET. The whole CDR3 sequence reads CASSLGAEETQYF.

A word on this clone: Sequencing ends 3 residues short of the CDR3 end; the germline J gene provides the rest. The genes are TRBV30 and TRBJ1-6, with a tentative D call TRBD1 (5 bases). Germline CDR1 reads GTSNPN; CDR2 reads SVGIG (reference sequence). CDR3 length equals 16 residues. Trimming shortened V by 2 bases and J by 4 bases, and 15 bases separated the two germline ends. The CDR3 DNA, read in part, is TGTGCCTGGAGTCGGGGCAGAGGGACTTATAATTCACCC. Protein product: CAWSRGRGTYNSP. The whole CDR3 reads CAWSRGRGTYNSPLHF.